A selection of T cell receptor beta chains follows, all from one sample in a study of early T cells in non-severe SARS-CoV-2 infection. TCRdb re-analysed the 5' RACE reads in MiXCR, keeping a single row per CDR3 protein. The data show 85,000 to 90,000 distinct CDR3 sequences, 14% seen once. The sample was whole blood. The receptor source for this set is an adult who was a healthcare worker with PCR-confirmed SARS-CoV-2 infection or an uninfected control (not recorded which). Both conserved end residues are part of each CDR3. Fields, in order: V gene, J gene, CDR3 length, clone size, D gene, CDR3 protein, CDR3 DNA. A D gene is named only where the DNA matches it firmly. Clone size is shown for a subset of rows, as once, few, many or a class of expanded clone.

V gene: TRBV28
J gene: TRBJ2-1
CDR3 length: 17
clone size: many
D gene: TRBD2
CDR3 protein: CASSPRGSGARGNEQFF
CDR3 DNA: TGTGCCAGCAGTCCCCGGGGTAGCGGGGCAAGGGGGAATGAGCAGTTCTTC

V gene: TRBV7-9
J gene: TRBJ1-1
CDR3 length: 12
clone size: .
D gene: TRBD1
CDR3 protein: CASSRRQGEAFF
CDR3 DNA: TGTGCCAGCAGCCGAAGACAGGGCGAAGCTTTCTTT

V gene: TRBV5-1
J gene: TRBJ2-3
CDR3 length: 17
clone size: .
D gene: TRBD2
CDR3 protein: CASSPRLAGGSTDTQYF
CDR3 DNA: TGCGCCAGCAGCCCGCGACTAGCGGGGGGGAGCACAGATACGCAGTATTTT

V gene: TRBV9
J gene: TRBJ2-1
CDR3 length: 16
clone size: .
D gene: TRBD2
CDR3 protein: CASSVGGLAFYNEQFF
CDR3 DNA: TGTGCCAGCAGCGTAGGGGGACTAGCTTTCTACAATGAGCAGTTCTTC

V gene: TRBV29-1
J gene: TRBJ2-5
CDR3 length: 13
clone size: few
D gene: .
CDR3 protein: CSVGLAIQETQYF
CDR3 DNA: TGCAGCGTTGGGCTGGCGATCCAAGAGACCCAGTACTTC

V gene: TRBV6-2/TRBV6-3
J gene: TRBJ2-3
CDR3 length: 13
clone size: .
D gene: .
CDR3 protein: CASSYIGPPTQYF
CDR3 DNA: TGTGCCAGCAGTTACATAGGCCCCCCTACGCAGTATTTT

V gene: TRBV5-6
J gene: TRBJ2-3
CDR3 length: 16
clone size: .
D gene: .
CDR3 protein: CASRFRGTGSTDTQYF
CDR3 DNA: TGTGCCAGCAGGTTTCGGGGGACGGGAAGCACAGATACGCAGTATTTT

V gene: TRBV11-2
J gene: TRBJ2-5
CDR3 length: 14
clone size: .
D gene: TRBD2
CDR3 protein: CASSAAGVSETQYF
CDR3 DNA: TGTGCCAGCAGCGCTGCGGGGGTCAGCGAGACCCAGTACTTC

V gene: TRBV9
J gene: TRBJ2-3
CDR3 length: 15
clone size: .
D gene: .
CDR3 protein: CASRPLAINTDTQYF
CDR3 DNA: TGTGCCAGCCGGCCCTTAGCGATTAACACAGATACGCAGTATTTT

V gene: TRBV6-5
J gene: TRBJ1-1
CDR3 length: 15
clone size: many
D gene: TRBD1
CDR3 protein: CASSYTGGANTEAFF
CDR3 DNA: TGTGCCAGCAGTTACACAGGGGGCGCAAACACTGAAGCTTTCTTT

V gene: TRBV28
J gene: TRBJ2-7
CDR3 length: 13
clone size: few
D gene: TRBD1
CDR3 protein: CASSWDRNYEQYF
CDR3 DNA: TGTGCCAGCAGTTGGGACAGAAACTACGAGCAGTACTTC

V gene: TRBV29-1
J gene: TRBJ2-3
CDR3 length: 15
clone size: few
D gene: TRBD2
CDR3 protein: CSVTFPSGGTDTQYF
CDR3 DNA: TGCAGCGTTACTTTTCCGAGCGGGGGCACAGATACGCAGTATTTT

V gene: TRBV11-2
J gene: TRBJ1-1
CDR3 length: 11
clone size: many
D gene: .
CDR3 protein: CASSQGAEAFF
CDR3 DNA: TGTGCCAGCAGCCAAGGCGCTGAAGCTTTCTTT

V gene: TRBV7-9
J gene: TRBJ2-6
CDR3 length: 16
clone size: few
D gene: TRBD1
CDR3 protein: CASSPDRVSIANVLTF
CDR3 DNA: TGTGCCAGCAGCCCCGACAGGGTTTCAATAGCCAACGTCCTGACTTTC

V gene: TRBV4-2
J gene: TRBJ1-5
CDR3 length: 16
clone size: .
D gene: TRBD1
CDR3 protein: CASSQDSGQGNQPQHF
CDR3 DNA: TGTGCCAGCAGCCAAGACTCAGGACAGGGTAATCAGCCCCAGCATTTT

V gene: TRBV25-1
J gene: TRBJ1-1
CDR3 length: 14
clone size: few
D gene: .
CDR3 protein: CASSESPPRDGAFF
CDR3 DNA: TGTGCCAGCAGTGAATCCCCCCCCAGGGATGGAGCTTTCTTT

V gene: TRBV28
J gene: TRBJ2-3
CDR3 length: 14
clone size: few
D gene: TRBD2
CDR3 protein: CASNIRGDTDTQYF
CDR3 DNA: TGTGCCAGCAACATACGGGGGGACACAGATACGCAGTATTTT

V gene: TRBV28
J gene: TRBJ1-5
CDR3 length: 14
clone size: few
D gene: .
CDR3 protein: CASRPSGGNQPQHF
CDR3 DNA: TGTGCCAGCAGGCCCTCAGGGGGCAATCAGCCCCAGCATTTT

V gene: TRBV6-5
J gene: TRBJ1-6
CDR3 length: 14
clone size: .
D gene: TRBD1
CDR3 protein: CASSSDRGDSPLHF
CDR3 DNA: TGTGCCAGCAGTTCGGACAGGGGTGATTCACCCCTCCACTTT

V gene: TRBV29-1
J gene: TRBJ1-2
CDR3 length: 14
clone size: .
D gene: TRBD1
CDR3 protein: CSARTGTGTYGYTF
CDR3 DNA: TGCAGCGCCCGAACCGGGACAGGGACCTATGGCTACACCTTC

V gene: TRBV7-2
J gene: TRBJ2-1
CDR3 length: 15
clone size: many
D gene: TRBD2
CDR3 protein: CASSLAWTSGGEQFF
CDR3 DNA: TGTGCCAGCAGCTTGGCCTGGACTAGCGGAGGTGAGCAGTTCTTC

V gene: TRBV15
J gene: TRBJ1-2
CDR3 length: 13
clone size: .
D gene: .
CDR3 protein: CATSREGADGYTF
CDR3 DNA: TGTGCCACCAGCAGAGAAGGGGCTGATGGCTACACCTTC

V gene: TRBV9
J gene: TRBJ2-3
CDR3 length: 16
clone size: few
D gene: .
CDR3 protein: CASSVASGYGTDTQYF
CDR3 DNA: TGTGCCAGCAGCGTAGCCAGCGGTTACGGCACAGATACGCAGTATTTT

V gene: TRBV7-6
J gene: TRBJ2-5
CDR3 length: 16
clone size: .
D gene: .
CDR3 protein: CASSLALIGSPETQYF
CDR3 DNA: TGTGCCAGCAGCTTAGCGCTGATAGGGTCCCCAGAGACCCAGTACTTC

V gene: TRBV10-1
J gene: TRBJ2-7
CDR3 length: 14
clone size: .
D gene: .
CDR3 protein: CASSGRDGPYEQYF
CDR3 DNA: TGCGCCAGCAGTGGGAGGGACGGACCCTACGAGCAGTACTTC

V gene: TRBV19
J gene: TRBJ2-5
CDR3 length: 13
clone size: .
D gene: .
CDR3 protein: CASSAGPQETQYF
CDR3 DNA: TGTGCCAGTAGCGCGGGGCCCCAAGAGACCCAGTACTTC

V gene: TRBV29-1
J gene: TRBJ1-1
CDR3 length: 11
clone size: few
D gene: .
CDR3 protein: CSVERGPEAFF
CDR3 DNA: TGCAGCGTTGAACGCGGCCCTGAAGCTTTCTTT

V gene: TRBV11-2
J gene: TRBJ1-2
CDR3 length: 14
clone size: few
D gene: .
CDR3 protein: CASSHLDRSYGYTF
CDR3 DNA: TGTGCCAGCAGCCACCTCGACAGGAGCTATGGCTACACCTTC

V gene: TRBV7-8
J gene: TRBJ1-1
CDR3 length: 14
clone size: .
D gene: .
CDR3 protein: CASSFSWPDTEAFF
CDR3 DNA: TGTGCCAGCAGCTTTTCTTGGCCGGACACTGAAGCTTTCTTT

V gene: TRBV5-1
J gene: TRBJ2-2
CDR3 length: 13
clone size: many
D gene: TRBD1
CDR3 protein: CASGGQGAGELFF
CDR3 DNA: TGCGCCAGCGGAGGACAGGGGGCCGGGGAGCTGTTTTTT

V gene: TRBV11-2
J gene: TRBJ2-1
CDR3 length: 15
clone size: .
D gene: TRBD2
CDR3 protein: CASSFGTSGGNEQFF
CDR3 DNA: TGTGCCAGCAGCTTCGGGACTAGCGGGGGTAATGAGCAGTTCTTC

V gene: TRBV7-2
J gene: TRBJ1-5
CDR3 length: 12
clone size: .
D gene: .
CDR3 protein: CASTYPNQPQHF
CDR3 DNA: TGTGCCAGCACCTATCCAAATCAGCCCCAGCATTTT

V gene: TRBV12-3/TRBV12-4
J gene: TRBJ2-2
CDR3 length: 14
clone size: few
D gene: .
CDR3 protein: CASSYRDPTGELFF
CDR3 DNA: TGTGCCAGCAGTTACCGGGACCCCACCGGGGAGCTGTTTTTT

V gene: TRBV14
J gene: TRBJ1-2
CDR3 length: 13
clone size: few
D gene: .
CDR3 protein: CASSQTPSYGYTF
CDR3 DNA: TGTGCCAGCAGCCAAACACCGAGCTATGGCTACACCTTC

V gene: TRBV10-1
J gene: TRBJ2-7
CDR3 length: 15
clone size: few
D gene: TRBD2
CDR3 protein: CASSHEGLVGYEQYF
CDR3 DNA: TGCGCCAGCTCCCACGAAGGACTAGTGGGTTACGAGCAGTACTTC

V gene: TRBV7-9
J gene: TRBJ1-3
CDR3 length: 17
clone size: few
D gene: TRBD1
CDR3 protein: CASSLSAGTGSGNTIYF
CDR3 DNA: TGTGCCAGCAGCTTATCGGCGGGGACAGGCTCTGGAAACACCATATATTTT

V gene: TRBV12-3/TRBV12-4
J gene: TRBJ1-2
CDR3 length: 17
clone size: few
D gene: .
CDR3 protein: CASSGGHRDFFRDGYTF
CDR3 DNA: TGTGCCAGCAGTGGCGGGCACAGGGATTTCTTTAGGGATGGCTACACCTTC

V gene: TRBV7-9
J gene: TRBJ1-5
CDR3 length: 16
clone size: .
D gene: .
CDR3 protein: CASSLGADSYNQPQHF
CDR3 DNA: TGTGCCAGCAGCTTAGGGGCGGACAGTTACAATCAGCCCCAGCATTTT

V gene: TRBV20-1
J gene: TRBJ2-7
CDR3 length: 13
clone size: few
D gene: TRBD2
CDR3 protein: CSAYSGGRREQYF
CDR3 DNA: TGCAGTGCTTACAGCGGGGGGCGCCGGGAGCAGTACTTC

V gene: TRBV28
J gene: TRBJ1-2
CDR3 length: 18
clone size: few
D gene: .
CDR3 protein: CASIHRGFFRTTNYGYTF
CDR3 DNA: TGTGCCAGCATCCACCGGGGTTTTTTTAGGACAACTAACTATGGCTACACCTTC

V gene: TRBV4-2
J gene: TRBJ2-7
CDR3 length: 15
clone size: .
D gene: .
CDR3 protein: CASSQDRTFPYEQYF
CDR3 DNA: TGTGCCAGCAGCCAAGATCGGACTTTCCCCTACGAGCAGTACTTC

V gene: TRBV7-8
J gene: TRBJ2-6
CDR3 length: 15
clone size: few
D gene: .
CDR3 protein: CASSSSGVGANVLTF
CDR3 DNA: TGTGCCAGCAGCTCCTCCGGGGTTGGGGCCAACGTCCTGACTTTC

V gene: TRBV28
J gene: TRBJ2-7
CDR3 length: 12
clone size: many
D gene: .
CDR3 protein: CASSLSSYEQYF
CDR3 DNA: TGTGCCAGCAGCTTAAGCTCCTACGAGCAGTACTTC

V gene: TRBV6-6
J gene: TRBJ1-6
CDR3 length: 15
clone size: few
D gene: .
CDR3 protein: CASRAFGGHNSPLHF
CDR3 DNA: TGTGCCAGCAGGGCCTTCGGGGGCCATAATTCACCCCTCCACTTT

V gene: TRBV20-1
J gene: TRBJ1-4
CDR3 length: 17
clone size: few
D gene: .
CDR3 protein: CSAGVRAREDYKEKLFF
CDR3 DNA: TGCAGTGCTGGGGTTAGGGCCAGGGAAGATTACAAGGAAAAACTGTTTTTT

V gene: TRBV20-1
J gene: TRBJ2-7
CDR3 length: 15
clone size: many
D gene: TRBD2
CDR3 protein: CSARGLAGDSYEQYF
CDR3 DNA: TGCAGTGCTAGAGGGCTAGCGGGGGACTCCTACGAGCAGTACTTC

V gene: TRBV28
J gene: TRBJ1-1
CDR3 length: 13
clone size: few
D gene: .
CDR3 protein: CATTSGGGPEAFF
CDR3 DNA: TGTGCCACCACCAGCGGGGGCGGTCCTGAAGCTTTCTTT

V gene: TRBV7-6
J gene: TRBJ1-4
CDR3 length: 15
clone size: many
D gene: .
CDR3 protein: CASSPVGGLNEKLFF
CDR3 DNA: TGTGCCAGCAGCCCGGTCGGAGGGTTGAATGAAAAACTGTTTTTT

V gene: TRBV2
J gene: TRBJ2-7
CDR3 length: 11
clone size: .
D gene: .
CDR3 protein: CASNVISEQYF
CDR3 DNA: TGTGCCAGCAACGTCATCTCCGAGCAGTACTTC

V gene: TRBV29-1
J gene: TRBJ2-7
CDR3 length: 15
clone size: .
D gene: .
CDR3 protein: CSVVGSGPSSYEQYF
CDR3 DNA: TGCAGCGTTGTTGGGTCTGGCCCGAGCTCCTACGAGCAGTACTTC

V gene: TRBV10-3
J gene: TRBJ1-1
CDR3 length: 14
clone size: .
D gene: TRBD1
CDR3 protein: CAITIDRGNTEAFF
CDR3 DNA: TGTGCCATCACCATAGACAGGGGGAACACTGAAGCTTTCTTT

V gene: TRBV29-1
J gene: TRBJ2-5
CDR3 length: 13
clone size: few
D gene: .
CDR3 protein: CSVEGGRGETQYF
CDR3 DNA: TGCAGCGTTGAAGGCGGTAGGGGAGAGACCCAGTACTTC

V gene: TRBV4-2
J gene: TRBJ2-7
CDR3 length: 15
clone size: .
D gene: .
CDR3 protein: CASSQVGEFNYEQYF
CDR3 DNA: TGTGCCAGCAGCCAAGTCGGGGAATTCAACTACGAGCAGTACTTC

V gene: TRBV6-2/TRBV6-3
J gene: TRBJ1-5
CDR3 length: 14
clone size: many
D gene: .
CDR3 protein: CASTLRRSNQPQHF
CDR3 DNA: TGTGCCAGCACACTTCGACGGAGCAATCAGCCCCAGCATTTT

V gene: TRBV29-1
J gene: TRBJ2-7
CDR3 length: 14
clone size: few
D gene: .
CDR3 protein: CSVESNTDSYEQYF
CDR3 DNA: TGCAGCGTTGAAAGTAATACAGACTCCTACGAGCAGTACTTC

V gene: TRBV4-2
J gene: TRBJ1-2
CDR3 length: 13
clone size: few
D gene: .
CDR3 protein: CASSQEEGYGYTF
CDR3 DNA: TGTGCCAGCAGCCAGGAGGAGGGGTATGGCTACACCTTC